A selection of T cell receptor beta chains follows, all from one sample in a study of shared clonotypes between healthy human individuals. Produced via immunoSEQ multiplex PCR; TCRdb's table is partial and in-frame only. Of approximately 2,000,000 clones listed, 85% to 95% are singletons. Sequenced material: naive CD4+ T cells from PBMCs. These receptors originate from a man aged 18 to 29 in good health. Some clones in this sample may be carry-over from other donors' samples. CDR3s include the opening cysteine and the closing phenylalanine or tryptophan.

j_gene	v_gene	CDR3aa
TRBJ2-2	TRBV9	CASSVTPSPGGRASGELFF
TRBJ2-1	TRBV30	CACPGTSGPNEQFF
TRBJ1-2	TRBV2	CASSEGHNNYGYTF
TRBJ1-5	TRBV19	CASSNEDQPQHF
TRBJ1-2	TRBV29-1	CSVDPLDRGPGGYTF
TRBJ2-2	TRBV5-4	CASSFGWGTGELFF
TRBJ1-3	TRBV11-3	CASSLDRTGSSGNTIYF
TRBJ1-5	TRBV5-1	CASSLDGRGNQPQHF
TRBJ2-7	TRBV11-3	CASSLGGTGLGEQYF
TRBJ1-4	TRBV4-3	CASSQEARRSNEKLFF
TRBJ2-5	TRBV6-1	CASSRLAGPQETQYF
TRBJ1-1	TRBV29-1	CSVSGRVNTEAFF
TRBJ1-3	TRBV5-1	CASSVDSGNTIYF
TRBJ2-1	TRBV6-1	CASSELPGGTYNEQFF
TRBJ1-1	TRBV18	CASSPGVGTEAFF
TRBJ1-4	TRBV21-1	CASSKPTGGTDEKLFF
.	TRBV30	CAWSSGQTHEQYF
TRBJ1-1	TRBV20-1	CSARTESEAFF
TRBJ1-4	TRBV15	CATSSGEGAANEKLFF
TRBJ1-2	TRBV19	CASTANGRDGSYGYTF
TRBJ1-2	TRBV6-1	CASSDFGYTF
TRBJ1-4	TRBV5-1	CASSLGSGIEKLFF
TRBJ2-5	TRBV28	CASRLYGGETQYF
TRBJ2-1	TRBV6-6	CASIKEGLGSYNEQFF
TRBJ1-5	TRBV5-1	CASSLRGGNQPQHF
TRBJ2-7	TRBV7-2	CASSLVGGRATYEQYF
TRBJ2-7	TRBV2	CASSDGGWESSYEQYF
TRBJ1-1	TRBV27	CASSPGTGGRPEAFF
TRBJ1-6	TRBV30	CAWRRDRAPPGSPLHF
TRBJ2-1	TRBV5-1	CASSLDGQVGYNEQFF
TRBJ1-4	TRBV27	CASTPGSVMKNCFF
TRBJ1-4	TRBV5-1	CASSLQGANEKLFF
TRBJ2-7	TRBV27	CASSFSGLAGNYEQYF
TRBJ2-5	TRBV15	CATSRGGSLETQYF
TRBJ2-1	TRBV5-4	CASSSSSYNEQFF
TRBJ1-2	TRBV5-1	CASSLGTGSNYGYTF
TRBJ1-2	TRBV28	CASSFGQGDGYTF
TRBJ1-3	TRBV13	CASSRRHSGVGNTIYF
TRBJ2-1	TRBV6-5	CASSQLAGGAHEQFF
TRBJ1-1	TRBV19	CASRDGRDEAFF
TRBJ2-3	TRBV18	CASSPSGTDTQYF
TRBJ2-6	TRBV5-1	CASSFSSGANVLTF
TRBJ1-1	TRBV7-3	CASSASPVGEAFF
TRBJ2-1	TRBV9	CASSALAGGGYNEQFF
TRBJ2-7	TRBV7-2	CASSLQGGPGVGEQYF
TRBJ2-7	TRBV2	CASSVRLASEQYF
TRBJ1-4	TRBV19	CASSIEFRTNEKLFF
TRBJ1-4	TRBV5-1	CASSRTGEKLFF